The present TCR beta chain was sequenced within a study of cytomegalovirus exposure and HLA in healthy donors. The study, taken as a whole, reports: A few chains tied to CMV proved CMV antigen-specific in vitro.

Profiled with immunoSEQ multiplex PCR; TCRdb holds only in-frame clones, not every one. The sample includes about 250,000 clones, around nine tenths of them seen just once. A remark on this clone: The antigen is not known.

The CDR3 runs 14 residues. Losses at the gene ends were 5 bases for V and 3 bases for J; bases not matched to a gene: 5. The V gene's germline CDR1 is SGHNT and CDR2 YENEEA. The chain combines TRBV11-3 with TRBJ1-1, with 8 bases fitting TRBD1. Sequencing input: PBMCs. The origin of this receptor is a man between 18 and 35 years old in good health and CMV-seronegative. The CDR3, as DNA: TGTGCCAGCAGCCTCAGGGGGCGCGACACTGAAGCTTTCTTT. Translated, it gives CASSLRGRDTEAFF.